The entry below describes one TCR beta chain. Its antigen remains unidentified. The treatment: approximately 11-day PBMC culture with coronavirus spike peptide pools or control peptides (ViraFEST assay). The data were obtained in a study of vaccination and CD4 T cells after COVID-19. CDR3 length equals 15 residues. Germline CDR1 reads MNHEY; CDR2 reads SVGEGT. Between the trimmed V and J ends, which lost 7 bases and 4 bases, there was a span of 20 bases. The Oncomine TCR Beta short-read assay generated sequence data from the DNA of cultured CD4+ T cells. Genomic DNA from cultured CD4+ T cells was extracted. TCRdb independently ran MiXCR on the PCR reads; one entry per CDR3 protein. The sample has around 10,000 distinct CDR3 sequences; less than 70% are singletons.

The chain carries TRBV6-2 or TRBV6-3 and TRBJ2-7, with a weak D call TRBD2 (6 bases). The sample was CD4+ T cells from blood, cultured in vitro. The sequence came from a human donor who had recovered from COVID-19. CDR3 sequence: CASKFPRAGTYEQYF. The CDR3 region has the DNA TGTGCCAGCAAGTTTCCCAGGGCCGGGACTTACGAGCAGTACTTC.